Shown below are 12 T cell receptor beta chains from a single sample sequenced in a study of T cell responses to AZD1222 COVID-19 vaccine. The protocol was immunoSEQ multiplex PCR, while the TCRdb copy is restricted to in-frame clones and leaves out a portion. The sample lists approximately 200,000 clones, around 86% occurring once. This specimen consisted of peripheral blood, obtained on day 0 of MenACWY control vaccination. These receptors were taken from an adult in good health.

This clone was observed once. The chain is built from TRBV28 and TRBJ2-3, with 9 bases that match TRBD2. V dropped 6 bases and J dropped 5; count of bases not matched to a gene: 18. The CDR3 is 18 amino acids. Germline CDR1 is MDHEN and CDR2 is SYDVKM. The CDR3 region has the DNA TGTGCCAGCAGCCCTTTTGAGGTAGCGGGAGTTGTAGGAGATACGCAGTATTTT. Residues: CASSPFEVAGVVGDTQYF.

CDR3: CASSPTRARPDGGEQYF. The CDR3 coding sequence is TGTGCCAGCAGCCCGACTCGGGCTAGGCCTGATGGTGGCGAGCAGTACTTC. This sequence joins TRBV7-6 and TRBJ2-7; D uncertain. The CDR3 is 17 residues long. V was trimmed by 5 bases and J by 6 bases, leaving 26 bases between them. The germline CDR1 and CDR2 sequences are SGHVS and FNYEAQ. Looking up the rest from reference TRBV7-6 and TRBJ2-7 gives the full variable domain: GAGVSQSPRYKVTKRGQDVALRCDPISGHVSLYWYRQALGQGPEFLTYFNYEAQQDKSGLPNDRFSAERPEGSISTLTIQRTEQRDSAMYRCASSPTRARPDGGEQYFGPGTRLTVT.

The gene calls are TRBV12-3 or TRBV12-4 and TRBJ1-4; D is ambiguous. The germline V and J ends were trimmed by 2 bases and 8 bases, with 9 bases remaining between them. The CDR3 spans 13 residues. CDR3 sequence (DNA): TGTGCCAGCAGTTTACATCAAAAGGAAAAACTGTTTTTT. Amino acid sequence: CASSLHQKEKLFF.

The rearrangement joins TRBV18 to TRBJ2-2; 8 nucleotides align to TRBD1. The CDR3 spans 15 residues. The V segment lost 5 bases and the J segment 3 bases; nucleotides outside the gene matches: 5. Per the germline V gene, CDR1 is KGHSH and CDR2 is LQKENI. Written as DNA, the CDR3 is TGTGCCAGCTCATCGACAGGGGCGGACACCGGGGAGCTGTTTTTT. Translated: CASSSTGADTGELFF.

This clone has a handful of counts. The chain recombines TRBV28 with TRBJ1-2; 8 bases map to TRBD1. The CDR3 runs to 12 residues. V dropped 8 bases and J dropped 6; count of bases not matched to a gene: 5. CDR1 is MDHEN and CDR2 is SYDVKM in the germline V gene. The CDR3, as DNA: TGTGCCAGCTCAGGGGGCCGGGATGGCTACACCTTC. Translation: CASSGGRDGYTF.

The chain is built from TRBV5-1 and TRBJ2-6; 12 bases agree with TRBD2. Germline V gene data show CDR1 as SGHRS and CDR2 as YFSETQ. The CDR3 spans 17 residues. V lost 3 bases to trimming and J lost 0 bases; unmatched junction nucleotides: 1. CDR3 amino acids: CASSSSGRASGANVLTF. CDR3 nucleotides: TGCGCCAGCAGCTCTAGCGGGAGGGCCTCTGGGGCCAACGTCCTGACTTTC.

The V and J genes are TRBV29-1 and TRBJ2-5; D possibly corresponds to TRBD1 (6 bases). Deletions cut 6 bases from V and 5 bases from J, with 13 bases between. From germline, CDR1 is SQVTM and CDR2 ANQGSEA. This CDR3 comprises 12 residues. CDR3 amino acids: CSVVQGWETQYF. The CDR3 nucleotides are TGCAGCGTAGTTCAGGGGTGGGAGACCCAGTACTTC. The whole variable domain, remainder taken from reference TRBV29-1 and TRBJ2-5, is SAVISQKPSRDICQRGTSLTIQCQVDSQVTMMFWYRQQPGQSLTLIATANQGSEATYESGFVIDKFPISRPNLTFSTLTVSNMSPEDSSIYLCSVVQGWETQYFGPGTRLLVL.

The rearrangement uses TRBV5-1 and TRBJ2-7; D perhaps matches TRBD1 (5 bases). The germline CDR1 and CDR2 sequences are SGHRS and YFSETQ. Trimming pared 2 bases from V and 6 bases from J, leaving 15 bases between. The CDR3 has 14 amino acids. The CDR3 region is CASSLGMQGGEQYF. Here the CDR3 DNA reads TGCGCCAGCAGCTTAGGGATGCAGGGTGGCGAGCAGTACTTC. Complete variable domain (other parts from reference TRBV5-1 and TRBJ2-7): KAGVTQTPRYLIKTRGQQVTLSCSPISGHRSVSWYQQTPGQGLQFLFEYFSETQRNKGNFPGRFSGRQFSNSRSEMNVSTLELGDSALYLCASSLGMQGGEQYFGPGTRLTVT.

The V and J genes are TRBV2 and TRBJ1-3; D is perhaps TRBD1 (6 bases). Germline V lookup: CDR1 SNHLY, CDR2 FYNNEI. The CDR3 sequence is 16 residues long. Trimming took 5 bases from V and 4 from J, leaving 18 bases between them. In nucleotides, the CDR3 is TGTGCCAGCAGTCCCCAGGGGACTTATTCCGGAAACACCATATATTTT. Its translation: CASSPQGTYSGNTIYF. The full variable domain, completed using reference TRBV2 and TRBJ1-3, is EPEVTQTPSHQVTQMGQEVILRCVPISNHLYFYWYRQILGQKVEFLVSFYNNEISEKSEIFDDQFSVERPDGSNFTLKIRSTKLEDSAMYFCASSPQGTYSGNTIYFGEGSWLTVV.

The chain joins TRBV6-4 to TRBJ2-6, with TRBD1 matching over 9 bases. The junction had 2 bases not matched to a gene; V was cut back by 8 bases and J by 0 bases. This CDR3 is 15 amino acids long. Germline CDR1 is MRHNA and CDR2 is SNTAGT. Here the CDR3 DNA reads TGTGCCAGCGGGACAGGGTCCTCTGGGGCCAACGTCCTGACTTTC. Protein sequence: CASGTGSSGANVLTF.

The V and J genes are TRBV7-2 and TRBJ1-2; the D is unclear. This CDR3 region has 15 residues. V was pared by 1 base and J by 1 base, with 10 bases between. Germline V gene lookup returns CDR1 SGHTA and CDR2 FQGNSA. The CDR3 loop is CASSLGVFLNYGYTF. DNA for the CDR3: TGTGCCAGCAGCTTAGGGGTCTTCCTTAACTATGGCTACACCTTC.

The chain joins TRBV21-1 to TRBJ1-4. TRBV21-1 is marked as a pseudogene. The CDR3 totals 14 residues. Written as DNA, the CDR3 is TGTGCCAGCCGCTCTCGTCAGACCAATGAAAAACTGTTTTTT. Translation: CASRSRQTNEKLFF.